A selection of T cell receptor beta chains follows, all from one sample in a study of cytomegalovirus exposure and HLA in healthy donors. This table comes from immunoSEQ multiplex PCR, and its TCRdb copy is limited to in-frame clones, with some not included. The data contain some 200,000 clones, 70% of them singletons. Sequencing was performed on PBMCs. These TCRs come from a man in his forties in good health and CMV-seropositive. The CDR3 runs from the conserved cysteine through the conserved F or W. Fields, in order: CDR3 protein, CDR3 DNA, clone size, J gene, D gene, V gene. D genes are given only for firm matches. Rows may omit the clone size; those that give it use once, few, many or a size class.

CASIPPGINYGYTF TGTGCCAGCATCCCGCCAGGGATTAACTATGGCTACACCTTC . TRBJ1-2 . TRBV7-2
CASGRTGLGAAEAFF TGTGCCAGCGGTCGGACAGGGCTTGGAGCGGCTGAAGCTTTCTTT . TRBJ1-1 TRBD1 TRBV6-6
CASSYRDSPNEQFF TGTGCCAGCAGTTACCGGGACAGCCCCAATGAGCAGTTCTTC . TRBJ2-1 TRBD1 TRBV6-5
CASSGDRNEQFF TGTGCCAGCAGCGGAGACAGAAATGAGCAGTTCTTC few TRBJ2-1 . TRBV7-3
CASSLYRDLNTEAFF TGTGCCAGCAGTTTGTATCGGGATTTGAACACTGAAGCTTTCTTT few TRBJ1-1 . TRBV28
CASSANREYGGYTF TGTGCCAGCAGTGCGAATCGGGAGTATGGTGGCTACACCTTC . TRBJ1-2 . TRBV4-2
CASSIGGQIQETQYF TGTGCCAGCAGTATTGGAGGGCAGATACAAGAGACCCAGTACTTC . TRBJ2-5 . TRBV6-1
CASSSRDSNEKLFF TGTGCCAGCAGCTCCCGGGACTCTAATGAAAAACTGTTTTTT once TRBJ1-4 . TRBV7-9
CASSLGTGSRGYTF TGTGCCAGCAGCTTAGGGACAGGGAGTCGTGGCTACACCTTC . TRBJ1-2 TRBD1 TRBV7-2
CASSYSDRGTYEQYF TGTGCCAGCAGTTACAGTGACAGGGGGACCTACGAGCAGTACTTC . TRBJ2-7 TRBD1 TRBV6-5
CASAIGGPYNEQFF TGTGCCAGCGCCATCGGGGGTCCCTACAATGAGCAGTTCTTC few TRBJ2-1 . TRBV19
CASPWDRTLINYGYTF TGTGCCAGCCCCTGGGACAGAACTCTGATTAACTATGGCTACACCTTC once TRBJ1-2 TRBD1 TRBV9
CASSLTGGNNEQFF TGTGCCAGCAGCTTAACGGGGGGTAATAATGAGCAGTTCTTC . TRBJ2-1 TRBD2 TRBV13
CASRSTVNTEAFF TGTGCCAGTCGCTCTACAGTGAACACTGAAGCTTTCTTT few TRBJ1-1 . TRBV6-4
CASSLGTDYEQYF TGTGCCAGCAGCTTGGGTACCGACTACGAGCAGTACTTC . TRBJ2-7 . TRBV5-5
CASSYGESPLHF TGTGCCAGCAGTTACGGAGAATCACCCCTCCACTTT . TRBJ1-6 . TRBV6-5
CATSREAPRVQETQYF TGTGCCACCAGCAGAGAGGCTCCGAGGGTCCAAGAGACCCAGTACTTC . TRBJ2-5 . TRBV15
CASRTEPKDNSPLHF TGCGCCAGCAGGACAGAGCCCAAGGATAATTCACCCCTCCACTTT . TRBJ1-6 . TRBV23-1
CASRGEGLGKNIQYF TGCGCCAGCCGGGGGGAAGGGTTAGGCAAAAACATTCAGTACTTC . TRBJ2-4 TRBD2 TRBV5-1
CASSLGQGDYGYTF TGTGCCAGTAGTCTCGGACAGGGGGACTATGGCTACACCTTC . TRBJ1-2 TRBD1 TRBV19
CASSLVVEDTQYF TGCGCCAGCAGCTTGGTGGTCGAGGATACGCAGTATTTT . TRBJ2-3 . TRBV5-1
CASKRTPAAYEQYF TGTGCCAGTAAAAGGACACCCGCCGCCTACGAGCAGTACTTC few TRBJ2-7 . TRBV19
CASSYSPGPYTEAFF TGTGCCAGCAGTTACTCTCCAGGGCCCTACACTGAAGCTTTCTTT . TRBJ1-1 . TRBV6-5
CASSPRDRHYGYTF TGTGCCAGCAGCCCTCGGGACAGACACTATGGCTACACCTTC . TRBJ1-2 TRBD1 TRBV7-3
CASSDGDRVNEQYF TGTGCCAGCAGTGACGGAGACAGGGTCAACGAGCAGTACTTC . TRBJ2-7 TRBD1 TRBV6-1
CASSLEQGGLYGYTF TGCGCCAGCAGCTTGGAACAGGGTGGTCTCTATGGCTACACCTTC . TRBJ1-2 . TRBV5-1
CASSQGTERGGSYEQYF TGCGCCAGCAGCCAAGGTACGGAGCGGGGGGGATCCTACGAGCAGTACTTC . TRBJ2-7 TRBD2 TRBV4-1
CASSQLTGGAFF TGTGCCAGCAGTCAACTGACAGGGGGGGCTTTCTTT . TRBJ1-1 TRBD1 TRBV6-1
CASSLAQSYEQYF TGTGCCAGCAGCTTAGCACAGTCCTACGAGCAGTACTTC once TRBJ2-7 . TRBV7-2
CASSPQGAHQPQHF TGTGCCAGCAGTCCACAGGGGGCCCATCAGCCCCAGCATTTT few TRBJ1-5 TRBD1 TRBV28
CASSYSEDRAQGYTF TGTGCCAGCAGTTACTCCGAGGACAGGGCTCAAGGCTACACCTTC once TRBJ1-2 TRBD1 TRBV6-5
CASSEVGRGRNTEAFF TGTGCCAGCAGTGAAGTAGGGAGGGGGAGGAACACTGAAGCTTTCTTT . TRBJ1-1 . TRBV2